The present T cell receptor beta chain was sequenced within a study of tumor-infiltrating lymphocytes in localized non-small cell lung cancer. Assay: immunoSEQ multiplex PCR; the TCRdb copy retains only in-frame clones and omits some. The sample holds approximately 12,000 clones, roughly two thirds seen once. This CDR3 is built from 14 residues. With 2 bases removed from V and 4 bases from J, the gap between germline ends came to 12 bases. The germline V gene has CDR1 WNHNN and CDR2 SYGVQD (reference sequence). This TCR derives from a human donor with non-small cell lung cancer. This chain uses TRBV10-1 with TRBJ2-7; D gene uncertain. The source material was lung tumor tissue. In DNA, the CDR3 is TGCGCCAGCAGTGAGGGGCCAGCCCTTTACGAGCAGTACTTC. This codes for CASSEGPALYEQYF.